These 24 T cell receptor beta chains were all obtained from the same sample, sequenced in a study of OX40 agonist ivuxolimab in advanced cancers. The repertoire was sequenced with immunoSEQ multiplex PCR; TCRdb's copy has only in-frame clones and lacks some. The table lists about 69,000 clones, 80% to 85% of them singletons. The material sequenced was CD4+ or CD8+ T cells sorted from blood, taken in a trial of the OX40 agonist ivuxolimab. The receptors shown here come from an adult with an advanced solid tumor such as melanoma, head and neck, liver or kidney cancer.

This chain uses TRBV6-1 with TRBJ1-4; perhaps TRBD1 as D (6 bases). Per germline, CDR1 MNHNS and CDR2 SASEGT. The CDR3 length is 13 residues. Trimming left V 6 bases short and J 8 bases short, with 13 bases between. This chain's CDR3 is CASRDSPGEKLFF. CDR3 DNA sequence: TGTGCCAGCAGGGACAGTCCGGGGGAAAAACTGTTTTTT.

V and J are TRBV29-1 and TRBJ2-3, with D possibly matching TRBD2 (6 bases). CDR1 SQVTM and CDR2 ANQGSEA come from the germline V gene. The V and J ends lost 4 bases and 3 bases respectively, with 8 bases between them. CDR3 length: 12 amino acids. DNA of the CDR3: TGCAGCGTTGGGGGGGAAACAGATACGCAGTATTTT. Amino acids: CSVGGETDTQYF.

The chain is built from TRBV4-2 and TRBJ2-3; D is undetermined. CDR1 is LGHNA and CDR2 is YNFKEQ in the germline V gene. The CDR3 consists of 15 residues. V was cut by 4 bases and J by 0 bases, with 11 bases left in between. CDR3 nucleotide sequence: TGTGCCAGCAGCCCCGACTCCTATAGCACAGATACGCAGTATTTT. This gives the protein CASSPDSYSTDTQYF.

The genes are TRBV2 and TRBJ1-4; 7 bases are shared with TRBD1. This CDR3 contains 17 residues. The junction had 10 bases not matched to a gene; V was cut back by 1 base and J by 5 bases. The germline V gene has CDR1 SNHLY and CDR2 FYNNEI. CDR3 amino acids: CASSEGARQGRNEKLFF. In DNA form, the CDR3 reads TGTGCCAGCAGTGAAGGAGCCCGACAGGGTAGAAATGAAAAACTGTTTTTT.

This clone has a handful of counts. Here the CDR3 reads CAWSVVNEKLFF. In DNA form, the CDR3 reads TGTGCCTGGAGTGTAGTCAATGAAAAACTGTTTTTT. This rearrangement joins TRBV30 to TRBJ1-4; no definite D call. There are 12 residues in the CDR3. Looked up from germline, CDR1 is GTSNPN and CDR2 is SVGIG (reference sequence). Trimming took off 0 bases at V and 5 bases at J, with 4 bases between the two ends.

A single count supports this clone. The germline gene is not matched at one end of the junction; a read error may be the cause. The rearrangement links TRBV5-1 to TRBJ2-7, with 9 nucleotides matching TRBD1. The germline CDR1 and CDR2 sequences are SGHRS and YFSETQ. There are 15 residues in the CDR3. The CDR3 DNA is TGCGCCAGCAGCTTAGGGACAGGGCCCTCCTACGAGCAGTGCTTC. Translated, it gives CASSLGTGPSYEQCF.

The J gene is TRBJ2-7, the V gene TRBV19; 7 bases are a match to TRBD1. The CDR3 is 13 amino acids. Trimming took 10 bases from V and 2 from J; bases not matched to a gene: 8. Germline lookup yields CDR1 LNHDA and CDR2 SQIVND (reference sequence). This chain's CDR3 is CATARDSAYEQYF. In nucleotides, the CDR3 is TGTGCCACTGCCCGGGACAGCGCCTACGAGCAGTACTTC.

The genes are TRBV5-1 and TRBJ1-1; D gene ambiguous. This CDR3 has 13 amino acids. The germline gives CDR1 SGHRS, CDR2 YFSETQ. The V gene lost 3 bases and the J gene lost 4 bases, with 10 bases spanning the gap. The CDR3 DNA follows: TGCGCCAGCAGCTCGACGGCTGGCACTGAAGCTTTCTTT. The encoded protein is CASSSTAGTEAFF.

The rearrangement uses TRBV14 and TRBJ1-4, with 9 bases aligning to TRBD1. The CDR3 has 18 residues. CDR1 is SGHDN, CDR2 FVKESK, per germline. The V gene end was trimmed by 4 bases and the J gene end by 8 bases; junction bases not matched to a gene: 17. CDR3 sequence: CASSRLGQGSQSREKLFF. CDR3 bases: TGTGCCAGCAGCCGACTGGGACAGGGATCCCAATCGCGCGAAAAACTGTTTTTT.

The rearrangement links TRBV2 to TRBJ2-3; 10 bases map to TRBD1. Unmatched junction bases numbered 5, after V lost 6 bases and J lost 2 bases. This CDR3 has 15 residues. The germline V gene encodes CDR1 SNHLY and CDR2 FYNNEI. The CDR3 bases are TGTGCCAGCAGCGCGGACAGGGGGTACACAGATACGCAGTATTTT. Protein sequence: CASSADRGYTDTQYF.

As for this clone: Distinct nucleotide sequences in the sample also encode this CDR3. The gene calls are TRBV5-1 and TRBJ2-1; no clear D. Trimming removed 4 bases from V and 6 bases from J, with 8 bases in between. Per germline, CDR1 SGHRS and CDR2 YFSETQ. There are 12 residues in the CDR3. The CDR3 DNA is TGCGCCAGCAGCCTCCCGTCCAATGAGCAGTTCTTC. Translation gives CASSLPSNEQFF. Complete variable domain (other parts from reference TRBV5-1 and TRBJ2-1): KAGVTQTPRYLIKTRGQQVTLSCSPISGHRSVSWYQQTPGQGLQFLFEYFSETQRNKGNFPGRFSGRQFSNSRSEMNVSTLELGDSALYLCASSLPSNEQFFGPGTRLTVL.

The CDR3 reads CASRKGGQPQHF. For the CDR3, the DNA is TGTGCCAGCAGGAAGGGGGGTCAGCCCCAGCATTTT. This chain connects TRBV28 to TRBJ1-5, with D possibly being TRBD1 (6 bases). Germline V gives CDR1 MDHEN, CDR2 SYDVKM. Deletions cut 6 bases from V and 6 bases from J, with 9 bases between. This CDR3 region has 12 residues.

The chain has TRBV5-4 and TRBJ2-5; 12 nucleotides agree with TRBD2. Trimming took 2 bases from V and 5 from J; bases not matched to a gene: 7. The CDR3 contains 16 residues. The germline V gene encodes CDR1 SGHNT and CDR2 YYREEE (reference sequence). DNA of the CDR3: TGTGCCAGCAGCTTACTAGCGGGAGGCGTAAAGGAGACCCAGTACTTC. This gives the protein CASSLLAGGVKETQYF. The full variable domain, in which reference TRBV5-4 and TRBJ2-5 provide the parts outside the CDR3, is ETGVTQSPTHLIKTRGQQVTLRCSSQSGHNTVSWYQQALGQGPQFIFQYYREEENGRGNFPPRFSGLQFPNYSSELNVNALELDDSALYLCASSLLAGGVKETQYFGPGTRLLVL.

The chain joins TRBV28 to TRBJ2-5, with D possibly being TRBD1 (5 bases). This CDR3 spans 15 amino acids. Trimming took off 3 bases at V and 2 bases at J, with 13 bases between the two ends. Germline CDR1 MDHEN, CDR2 SYDVKM. CDR3 bases: TGTGCCAGCAGTTTGCGAACAGGACGGCAAGAGACCCAGTACTTC. This encodes CASSLRTGRQETQYF.

The J gene is TRBJ2-1, the V gene TRBV30, with TRBD1 identical over 7 bases. After removal of 0 bases from V and 13 bases from J, the junction contained 9 bases not matched to a gene. Per the germline V gene, CDR1 is GTSNPN and CDR2 is SVGIG (reference sequence). This CDR3 is 13 amino acids long. In DNA, the CDR3 is TGTGCCTGGAGTGTCCACCCCGACAGGGTACAGTTCTTC. It specifies CAWSVHPDRVQFF.

On this clone itself: At one boundary the junction diverges from the germline segment, which might be a read error. This sequence joins TRBV30 and TRBJ2-3, with a possible D match to TRBD1 (5 bases). This CDR3 spans 10 amino acids. The germline gives CDR1 GTSNPN, CDR2 SVGIG (reference sequence). The CDR3 coding sequence is TGTGCCTGGAGTAGGGGCTCGATGTCTTTT. As protein: CAWSRGSMSF.

The table lists this clone with a few counts. The CDR3 here is CAWSVRRAQGYAGELFF. CDR3 nucleotides: TGTGCCTGGAGTGTAAGAAGGGCGCAGGGGTATGCCGGGGAGCTGTTTTTT. V usage is TRBV30 and J usage is TRBJ2-2; tentatively, D is TRBD1 (6 bases). Germline values: CDR1 GTSNPN, CDR2 SVGIG (reference sequence). Trimming pared 0 bases from V and 6 bases from J, leaving 20 bases between. The CDR3 length is 17 residues.

This clone occurred a few times. This chain joins TRBV11-3 and TRBJ2-1, with 12 bases matching TRBD2. V gave up 5 bases and J gave up 4 bases; unmatched junction bases: 9. The CDR3 is 17 residues long. Germline CDR1 is SGHNT and CDR2 is YENEEA. The CDR3 reads CASSASGLAGGYNEQFF. The CDR3 nucleotides read TGTGCCAGCAGCGCTTCCGGTCTAGCGGGAGGGTACAATGAGCAGTTCTTC.

The chain carries TRBV28 and TRBJ2-5; D is ambiguous. Germline assignment: CDR1 MDHEN and CDR2 SYDVKM. The ends were cut back, 7 bases at V and 4 bases at J, with 13 bases in the middle. This CDR3 spans 13 amino acids. The CDR3 region has the DNA TGTGCCAGCACCTCTGGGGATTTAGAGACCCAGTACTTC. This encodes CASTSGDLETQYF.

The chain carries TRBV2 and TRBJ1-6, with D perhaps TRBD1 (5 bases). The CDR3 sequence is 14 residues long. Trimming cost V 2 bases and J 8 bases, with 10 bases left between them. Germline values: CDR1 SNHLY, CDR2 FYNNEI. The CDR3 protein is CASSEWDGDSPLHF. The CDR3 DNA follows: TGTGCCAGCAGTGAATGGGACGGTGATTCACCCCTCCACTTT.

V and J are TRBV10-3 and TRBJ2-1; 7 nucleotides line up with TRBD1. Germline lookup yields CDR1 ENHRY and CDR2 SYGVKD. Trimming took 7 bases from V and 0 from J; bases not matched to a gene: 3. The CDR3 contains 14 residues. The CDR3 sequence is CAINRGLSYNEQFF. The CDR3 DNA sequence: TGTGCCATCAACAGGGGTCTCTCCTACAATGAGCAGTTCTTC.

The V call is TRBV5-1, the J call TRBJ2-2, with a weak D call TRBD2 (5 bases). Germline-derived CDR1 and CDR2 are SGHRS and YFSETQ. The CDR3 is 14 residues long. V gave up 5 bases and J gave up 1 base, with 9 bases separating them. This CDR3 reads CASRRAENTGELFF. Written as DNA, the CDR3 is TGCGCCAGCAGGCGGGCGGAGAACACCGGGGAGCTGTTTTTT. Looking up the rest from reference TRBV5-1 and TRBJ2-2 gives the full variable domain: KAGVTQTPRYLIKTRGQQVTLSCSPISGHRSVSWYQQTPGQGLQFLFEYFSETQRNKGNFPGRFSGRQFSNSRSEMNVSTLELGDSALYLCASRRAENTGELFFGEGSRLTVL.

The chain has TRBV9 and TRBJ1-1; no clear D gene. Between the trimmed V and J ends, which lost 3 bases and 6 bases, there was a span of 12 bases. The CDR3 sequence is 13 residues long. Germline lookup yields CDR1 SGDLS and CDR2 YYNGEE. The CDR3 loop is CASSALPGSEAFF. CDR3 nucleotides: TGTGCCAGCAGCGCCCTGCCGGGGTCTGAAGCTTTCTTT.

The genes are TRBV10-1 and TRBJ2-7; 11 nucleotides line up with TRBD2. The V segment lost 6 bases and the J segment 6 bases; nucleotides outside the gene matches: 19. CDR3 size: 18 residues. Per the germline V gene, CDR1 is WNHNN and CDR2 is SYGVQD (reference sequence). The CDR3 DNA is TGCGCCAGCAGGAGATCGGGACTAGCGGTTTCTCGTACCGGCGAGCAGTACTTC. Residues: CASRRSGLAVSRTGEQYF.